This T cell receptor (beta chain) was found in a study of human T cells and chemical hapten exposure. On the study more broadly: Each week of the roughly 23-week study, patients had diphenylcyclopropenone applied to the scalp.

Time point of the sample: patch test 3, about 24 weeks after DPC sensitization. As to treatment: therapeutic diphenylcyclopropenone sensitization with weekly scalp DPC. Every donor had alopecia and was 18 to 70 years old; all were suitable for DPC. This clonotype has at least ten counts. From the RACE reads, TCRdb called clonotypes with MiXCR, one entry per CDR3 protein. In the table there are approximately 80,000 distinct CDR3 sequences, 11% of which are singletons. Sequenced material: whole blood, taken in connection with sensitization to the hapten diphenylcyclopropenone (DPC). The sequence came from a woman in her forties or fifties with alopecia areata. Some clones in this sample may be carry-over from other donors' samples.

CDR3 sequence: CASSPMKGSYEQYF. The CDR3 DNA sequence: TGTGCCAGCAGTCCCATGAAAGGATCCTACGAGCAGTACTTC. V usage is TRBV12-3 or TRBV12-4 and J usage is TRBJ2-7; D gene uncertain. Trimming removed 5 bases at V and 1 base at J, with 12 bases between. This CDR3 is 14 amino acids long.